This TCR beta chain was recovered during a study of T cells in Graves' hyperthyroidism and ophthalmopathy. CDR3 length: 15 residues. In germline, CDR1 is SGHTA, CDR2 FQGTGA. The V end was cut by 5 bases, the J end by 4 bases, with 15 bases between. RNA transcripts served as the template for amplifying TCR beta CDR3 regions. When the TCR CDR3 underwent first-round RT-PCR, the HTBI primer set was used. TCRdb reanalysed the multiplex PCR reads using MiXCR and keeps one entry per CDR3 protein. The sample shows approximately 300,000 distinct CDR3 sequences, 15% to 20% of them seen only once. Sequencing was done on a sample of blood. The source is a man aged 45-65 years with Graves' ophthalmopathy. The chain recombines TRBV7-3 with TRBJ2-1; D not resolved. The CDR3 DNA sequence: TGTGCCAGCAGCCCCCTAGTTGCCCCGTACAATGAGCAGTTCTTC. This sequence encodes CASSPLVAPYNEQFF.